This entry lists 29 T cell receptor beta chains sequenced from one sample in a study of cytotoxic CD8 clonotypes in ibrutinib-treated CLL. The method was immunoSEQ multiplex PCR; TCRdb's version includes in-frame clones alone and lacks a portion of them. The repertoire includes 300,000 to 350,000 clones, 80% of them detected once, and roughly 6.3% sits in the top ten. The sequenced sample was PBMCs, obtained before ibrutinib treatment. Every receptor here comes from a human donor with chronic lymphocytic leukemia.

The chain employs TRBV15 and TRBJ2-3; 10 positions match TRBD2. The CDR3 extends over 17 amino acids. Germline assignment: CDR1 LNHNV and CDR2 YYDKDF (reference sequence). The V segment lost 1 base and the J segment 6 bases; nucleotides outside the gene matches: 10. CDR3 in amino acids: CATSRGPPSGRTDTQYF. Written as DNA, the CDR3 is TGTGCCACCAGCAGAGGACCCCCTAGCGGGAGAACGGATACGCAGTATTTT.

V usage is TRBV27 and J usage is TRBJ2-1, with D possibly matching TRBD2 (5 bases). This CDR3 has 19 residues. The germline CDR1 and CDR2 sequences are MNHEY and SMNVEV (reference sequence). V was cut by 4 bases and J by 0 bases, with 22 bases left in between. In nucleotides, the CDR3 is TGTGCCAGCAGTTCTCGGCGGACTGCGGCAGAGAGCTCCTACAATGAGCAGTTCTTC. This sequence encodes CASSSRRTAAESSYNEQFF.

The chain recombines TRBV6-6 with TRBJ2-7, with D unresolved. This CDR3 spans 11 amino acids. The germline V and J ends were trimmed by 4 bases and 6 bases, with 7 bases remaining between them. Germline lookup yields CDR1 MNHNY and CDR2 SVGAGI (reference sequence). CDR3 coding DNA: TGTGCCAGCAGTTGGACGGGCGAGCAGTACTTC. Amino acids: CASSWTGEQYF.

The rearrangement joins TRBV18 to TRBJ1-4; D may be TRBD1 (5 bases). This CDR3 spans 15 amino acids. Germline V CDR1 and CDR2: KGHSH, LQKENI. V was shortened by 8 bases and J by 4 bases, with 17 bases between the two germline ends. This CDR3 is CASARGAGSNEKLFF. The CDR3 DNA reads as TGTGCCAGCGCGCGCGGGGCAGGAAGTAATGAAAAACTGTTTTTT. The complete variable domain, with remaining parts taken from reference TRBV18 and TRBJ1-4, reads NAGVMQNPRHLVRRRGQEARLRCSPMKGHSHVYWYRQLPEEGLKFMVYLQKENIIDESGMPKERFSAEFPKEGPSILRIQQVVRGDSAAYFCASARGAGSNEKLFFGSGTQLSVL.

The rearrangement joins TRBV11-2 to TRBJ2-3; the D gene could be TRBD1 or TRBD2 (5 bases each). CDR1 is SGHAT, CDR2 FQNNGV, per germline. The CDR3 contains 16 residues. V was trimmed by 3 bases and J by 8 bases, leaving 21 bases between them. CDR3 sequence reads: CASSFSGRAASATQYF. CDR3 nucleotide sequence: TGTGCCAGCAGCTTTTCGGGACGAGCGGCATCGGCTACGCAGTATTTT.

The CDR3 protein is CASSELGMHYGYTF. CDR3 sequence (DNA): TGTGCCAGCAGTGAACTTGGTATGCACTATGGCTACACCTTC. The chain joins TRBV2 to TRBJ1-2; D gene uncertain. With 2 bases removed from V and 3 bases from J, the gap between germline ends came to 10 bases. The length of the CDR3 is 14 residues. CDR1 and CDR2 from the germline V gene are SNHLY and FYNNEI.

The chain couples TRBV4-2 to TRBJ2-7; D not certain. CDR3 size: 15 residues. Trimming shortened V by 1 base and J by 4 bases, and 14 bases separated the two germline ends. Germline loops: CDR1 LGHNA, CDR2 YNFKEQ. The CDR3 loop is CASSQGQARLYEQYF. As DNA, the CDR3 is TGTGCCAGCAGCCAAGGGCAAGCGAGGTTATACGAGCAGTACTTC.

The chain joins TRBV5-1 to TRBJ2-7; TRBD2 agrees at 7 bases. The J segment lost 1 base and the V segment lost 4 bases, leaving 8 bases of the junction unmatched. The CDR3 covers 15 residues. Germline V gives CDR1 SGHRS, CDR2 YFSETQ. CDR3 in amino acids: CASSPLAENSYEQYF. The CDR3 DNA is TGCGCCAGCAGCCCTCTAGCGGAGAATTCCTACGAGCAGTACTTC.

The chain is built from TRBV11-3 and TRBJ2-5, with a possible D match to TRBD2 (6 bases). Trimming left V 1 base short and J 7 bases short, with 19 bases between. Germline CDR1 is SGHNT and CDR2 is YENEEA. The CDR3 length is 16 residues. As DNA, the CDR3 is TGTGCCAGCAGCTTAGCCGGTATCGGGAGCGCCGGGACCCAGTACTTC. It yields the protein CASSLAGIGSAGTQYF. Using reference TRBV11-3 and TRBJ2-5 for the parts outside the CDR3, the full variable domain is EAGVVQSPRYKIIEKKQPVAFWCNPISGHNTLYWYLQNLGQGPELLIRYENEEAVDDSQLPKDRFSAERLKGVDSTLKIQPAELGDSAVYLCASSLAGIGSAGTQYFGPGTRLLVL.

This clone was found a few times. The chain recombines TRBV6-1 with TRBJ1-4; D is uncertain. The CDR3 totals 13 residues. The germline CDR1 and CDR2 sequences are MNHNS and SASEGT. V was pared by 7 bases and J by 8 bases, with 14 bases between. The CDR3 nucleotides read TGTGCCAGCATAGGACCGGCGGGGGAAAAACTGTTTTTT. Its protein is CASIGPAGEKLFF.

The chain employs TRBV28 and TRBJ2-3; 9 bases match TRBD2. This CDR3 has 16 residues. Germline CDR1 MDHEN, CDR2 SYDVKM. V lost 0 bases and J lost 4; bases outside the gene matches: 5. CDR3 nucleotide sequence: TGTGCCAGCAGTTTATGGCTAGCGGGATCTGCAGATACGCAGTATTTT. It yields the protein CASSLWLAGSADTQYF.

The rearrangement links TRBV5-1 to TRBJ2-3, with 12 positions matching TRBD2. V shed 0 bases, J shed 5 bases, and the junction held 4 bases outside the gene matches. The germline gives CDR1 SGHRS, CDR2 YFSETQ. The CDR3 sequence is 16 residues long. CDR3 in DNA: TGCGCCAGCAGCTTGGGACTAGCGGGAGTCGAAGATACGCAGTATTTT. Protein product: CASSLGLAGVEDTQYF.

The rearrangement uses TRBV13 and TRBJ2-5; D is undetermined. This CDR3 has 12 residues. Germline V CDR1 and CDR2: PRHDT, FYEKMQ (reference sequence). V was pared by 3 bases and J by 5 bases, with 7 bases between. CDR3 DNA sequence: TGTGCCAGCAGCTTTGATGGGGAGACCCAGTACTTC. This codes for CASSFDGETQYF.

The rearrangement links TRBV5-6 to TRBJ1-3; maybe TRBD1 (5 bases). The V gene's germline CDR1 is SGHDT and CDR2 YYEEEE. The ends were cut back, 4 bases at V and 4 bases at J, with 9 bases in the middle. The CDR3 extends over 13 amino acids. The CDR3 DNA is TGTGCCAGCAGCGCTAACAGGGGAAACACCATATATTTT. Protein product: CASSANRGNTIYF.

This clone was observed a handful of times. The J gene is TRBJ2-1, the V gene TRBV10-1; 9 nucleotides align to TRBD2. The germline V gene encodes CDR1 WNHNN and CDR2 SYGVQD (reference sequence). With V trimmed by 6 bases and J by 9 bases, 18 bases remained unmatched. This CDR3 spans 17 amino acids. As DNA, the CDR3 is TGCGCCAGCAGAGTAAAGTCTAGCGGGACTCTCTCTATTGAGCAGTTCTTC. It is translated as CASRVKSSGTLSIEQFF.

The CDR3 sequence: CASSQERREVEQFF. The DNA of the CDR3 is TGTGCCAGCAGCCAAGAAAGGCGTGAAGTAGAGCAGTTCTTC. This chain connects TRBV14 to TRBJ2-1; no clear D gene. Germline CDR1 and CDR2: SGHDN and FVKESK. The V gene lost 0 bases and the J gene lost 10 bases, with 13 bases spanning the gap. This CDR3 has 14 residues.

In its sample, this clone was seen a few times. This chain links TRBV7-6 with TRBJ2-7; D is ambiguous. This CDR3 is 15 amino acids long. Between the trimmed V and J ends, which lost 5 bases and 4 bases, there was a span of 18 bases. Germline lookup yields CDR1 SGHVS and CDR2 FNYEAQ. CDR3 region: CASSLSGGIGYEQYF. The DNA for the CDR3 is TGTGCCAGCAGCCTGTCCGGTGGGATTGGATACGAGCAGTACTTC.

The chain employs TRBV6-1 and TRBJ1-2; D is possibly TRBD1 (6 bases). V lost 1 base and J 4 bases, leaving 16 bases between the germline ends. The CDR3 covers 16 residues. The germline V gene has CDR1 MNHNS and CDR2 SASEGT. The CDR3 loop is CASSEVRGTLIYGYTF. CDR3 nucleotides: TGTGCCAGCAGTGAAGTTAGAGGGACACTGATCTATGGCTACACCTTC.

The CDR3 loop reads CASSSVETQYF. DNA of the CDR3: TGTGCCAGCAGCTCCGTAGAGACCCAGTACTTC. This chain uses TRBV5-4 with TRBJ2-5, with D uncertain. CDR3 length: 11 residues. Germline CDR1 is SGHNT and CDR2 is YYREEE (reference sequence). Trimming shortened V by 3 bases and J by 4 bases, and 4 bases separated the two germline ends.

This chain joins TRBV29-1 and TRBJ2-3; D is perhaps TRBD2 (6 bases). Germline-derived CDR1 and CDR2 are SQVTM and ANQGSEA. Trimming cost V 4 bases and J 0 bases, with 8 bases left between them. The CDR3 contains 13 residues. DNA for the CDR3: TGCAGCGTTGGTAGCGGAAGCACAGATACGCAGTATTTT. Its protein product is CSVGSGSTDTQYF.

CDR3 region: CASRGTSFPYEQYF. In DNA, the CDR3 is TGTGCCAGCAGGGGGACTAGCTTTCCCTACGAGCAGTACTTC. This chain joins TRBV6-5 and TRBJ2-7, with TRBD2 matching over 9 bases. Germline values: CDR1 MNHEY, CDR2 SVGAGI. The V and J ends lost 6 bases and 2 bases, in that order; junction bases with no gene match: 5. The length of the CDR3 is 14 residues.

V gene TRBV15 combines with J gene TRBJ2-7, with 8 nucleotides matching TRBD1. Germline V gives CDR1 LNHNV, CDR2 YYDKDF (reference sequence). The CDR3 is 16 residues long. The J segment lost 5 bases and the V segment lost 3 bases, leaving 12 bases of the junction unmatched. This CDR3 reads CATSSGFGRGRDEQYF. CDR3 bases: TGTGCCACCAGCAGTGGGTTTGGCAGGGGGCGCGACGAGCAGTACTTC.

J is TRBJ2-7 and V is TRBV28, with D possibly being TRBD1 (6 bases). CDR3 length equals 14 residues. Trimming removed 2 bases from V and 4 bases from J, with 12 bases in between. The germline CDR1 and CDR2 sequences are MDHEN and SYDVKM. The CDR3 loop reads CASSLAQGKYEQYF. The CDR3 nucleotides are TGTGCCAGCAGTTTAGCTCAGGGGAAGTACGAGCAGTACTTC.

This clone was seen more than once but under ten times. V usage is TRBV30 and J usage is TRBJ1-2; TRBD1 might be the D (5 bases). CDR3 length equals 13 residues. Germline CDR1 and CDR2: GTSNPN and SVGIG (reference sequence). Trimming left V 0 bases short and J 4 bases short, with 9 bases between. The DNA for the CDR3 is TGTGCCTGGAGTGTCGGACAACTCTATGGCTACACCTTC. It codes for CAWSVGQLYGYTF.

The chain is built from TRBV27 and TRBJ2-1; 8 nucleotides line up with TRBD1. Looked up from germline, CDR1 is MNHEY and CDR2 is SMNVEV (reference sequence). With 4 bases clipped from V and 2 bases from J, the junction kept 10 bases outside the gene matches. The CDR3 runs 17 residues. The CDR3 bases are TGTGCCAGCAGTTCCCGGACAGGGAGGTTCGCCTACAATGAGCAGTTCTTC. Translation: CASSSRTGRFAYNEQFF.

The CDR3 nucleotides read TGTGCCAGCTCACCACCTGGTATTCGGTCGACCGGGGAGCTGTTTTTT. Translation: CASSPPGIRSTGELFF. The chain links TRBV18 to TRBJ2-2; D unclear. The CDR3 has 16 residues. Looked up from germline, CDR1 is KGHSH and CDR2 is LQKENI. The V end was cut by 0 bases, the J end by 5 bases, with 13 bases between.

This chain links TRBV5-4 with TRBJ1-2; tentative D call: TRBD1 (6 bases). This CDR3 comprises 15 residues. Germline V gene sequence: CDR1 SGHNT, CDR2 YYREEE (reference sequence). V lost 3 bases and J lost 4, with 16 bases in between. CDR3 residues: CASSYRTASPYGYTF. The DNA of the CDR3 is TGTGCCAGCAGCTATCGGACAGCATCACCCTATGGCTACACCTTC.

This clone was recorded once. V is TRBV30 and J is TRBJ2-5, with 12 bases aligning to TRBD2. V lost 0 bases and J lost 4; bases outside the gene matches: 3. Per the germline V gene, CDR1 is GTSNPN and CDR2 is SVGIG (reference sequence). This CDR3 spans 15 amino acids. CDR3 in amino acids: CAWSVSSGRGETQYF. As DNA, the CDR3 is TGTGCCTGGAGTGTATCTAGCGGGAGGGGAGAGACCCAGTACTTC.

The V gene is TRBV2, the J gene TRBJ2-3; either TRBD1 or TRBD2 may fit D (5 bases each). Germline assignment: CDR1 SNHLY and CDR2 FYNNEI. The ends were cut back, 6 bases at V and 2 bases at J, with 9 bases in the middle. The CDR3 spans 13 residues. The CDR3, as DNA: TGTGCCAGCAGACGGGACCCCACAGATACGCAGTATTTT. It translates to CASRRDPTDTQYF.